Presented here are 9 T cell receptor beta chains from one specimen sequenced in a study of PD-1 blockade in classical Hodgkin lymphoma. TCRdb keeps only in-frame clones here, not all; method: immunoSEQ multiplex PCR. This sample carries under 110,000 clones, approximately 90% of them seen once, and the ten largest clones take approximately 6.3%. There was relapse after autologous stem cell transplantation in every patient, and there was variation in brentuximab vedotin exposure. This material consisted of peripheral blood mononuclear cells (PBMCs), taken before the second cycle of nivolumab. These receptors were obtained from a human donor with classical Hodgkin lymphoma.

The chain links TRBV4-1 to TRBJ1-5; D is possibly TRBD1 (5 bases). This CDR3 spans 12 amino acids. Germline loops: CDR1 MGHRA, CDR2 YSYEKL. V lost 3 bases and J 8 bases, leaving 8 bases between the germline ends. CDR3 bases: TGCGCCAGCAGCCAGGGGGATGAGCCCCAGCATTTT. Amino acids: CASSQGDEPQHF.

The V gene is TRBV29-1, the J gene TRBJ2-1; D may be TRBD1 (8 bases). Germline V gene lookup returns CDR1 SQVTM and CDR2 ANQGSEA. V was cut by 7 bases and J by 7 bases, with 17 bases left in between. This CDR3 has 13 residues. CDR3 protein: CSAQTGEGNEQFF. The CDR3 bases are TGCAGCGCCCAGACAGGGGAGGGGAATGAGCAGTTCTTC.

The chain recombines TRBV7-2 with TRBJ2-1; D not certain. Germline assignment: CDR1 SGHTA and CDR2 FQGNSA. The V end was cut by 1 base, the J end by 6 bases, with 7 bases between. The CDR3 consists of 13 residues. CDR3: CASSLDRGNEQFF. In DNA, the CDR3 is TGTGCCAGCAGCTTAGATAGAGGCAATGAGCAGTTCTTC.

The chain is built from TRBV19 and TRBJ1-2; D not certain. The CDR3 has 12 residues. The V gene lost 5 bases and the J gene lost 0 bases, with 4 bases spanning the gap. From germline, CDR1 is LNHDA and CDR2 SQIVND (reference sequence). In nucleotides, the CDR3 is TGTGCCAGTAGTCCGACTAACTATGGCTACACCTTC. Translated: CASSPTNYGYTF.

The chain recombines TRBV27 with TRBJ2-7; D unclear. Trimming took off 5 bases at V and 6 bases at J, with 17 bases between the two ends. This CDR3 has 14 residues. Germline V CDR1 and CDR2: MNHEY, SMNVEV (reference sequence). CDR3 sequence: CASSPYEDSFEQYF. In DNA form, the CDR3 reads TGTGCCAGCAGTCCCTACGAGGATAGTTTCGAGCAGTACTTC.

The chain uses TRBV7-9 and TRBJ2-1, with 8 bases aligning to TRBD2. V shed 1 base and J 10 bases; nucleotides not matched to a gene: 12. Germline CDR1 reads SEHNR; CDR2 reads FQNEAQ (reference sequence). This CDR3 is built from 16 residues. In DNA form, the CDR3 reads TGTGCCAGCAGCTTAGGGTCGGTAGCGGGGATCTTGGAGCAGTTCTTC. It encodes CASSLGSVAGILEQFF. Using reference TRBV7-9 and TRBJ2-1 for the parts outside the CDR3, the full variable domain is DTGVSQNPRHKITKRGQNVTFRCDPISEHNRLYWYRQTLGQGPEFLTYFQNEAQLEKSRLLSDRFSAERPKGSFSTLEIQRTEQGDSAMYLCASSLGSVAGILEQFFGPGTRLTVL.

The genes are TRBV4-2 and TRBJ2-4; D ambiguous. Trimming shortened V by 0 bases and J by 8 bases, and 14 bases separated the two germline ends. Germline V gives CDR1 LGHNA, CDR2 YNFKEQ. CDR3 length: 15 residues. CDR3 sequence: CASSQEGALLDIQYF. CDR3 in DNA: TGTGCCAGCAGCCAAGAAGGAGCGCTTCTAGACATTCAGTACTTC.

The rearrangement joins TRBV30 to TRBJ1-5; the D is unclear. Germline CDR1 GTSNPN, CDR2 SVGIG (reference sequence). This CDR3 contains 12 residues. V was trimmed by 3 bases and J by 7 bases, leaving 10 bases between them. CDR3 protein: CAWSVWPQPQHF. The DNA of the CDR3 is TGTGCCTGGAGCGTCTGGCCCCAGCCCCAGCATTTT.

This clone was found once. J is TRBJ1-1 and V is TRBV19; 8 nucleotides align to TRBD1. There are 13 residues in the CDR3. Germline V lookup: CDR1 LNHDA, CDR2 SQIVND (reference sequence). V lost 5 bases and J lost 4; bases outside the gene matches: 3. CDR3 coding DNA: TGTGCCAGTAGTCAACAGGGGGGCACTGAAGCTTTCTTT. Its translation: CASSQQGGTEAFF.